This TCR beta chain was observed in a study of cytomegalovirus exposure and HLA in healthy donors. In germline, CDR1 is ENHRY, CDR2 SYGVKD. The CDR3 runs to 11 residues. Both 60 Vbeta primers and 13 Jbeta primers went into the PCR. In the study's own analysis: Later, roughly 77 million unique TCR beta chains were counted in an analysis, and approximately 10 million of them were shared. Produced via immunoSEQ multiplex PCR; TCRdb's table is partial and in-frame only. V, J and clone size are taken as reported in that table, and D and trimming were inferred from the DNA itself. The sample lists fewer than 150,000 clones; roughly four fifths were seen once. The table lists this clone with a few counts. Antigen specificity is unknown. The junction differs from germline at one of its ends, possibly a read error. Study-level points and caveats: In a later analysis, the majority of CMV-associated beta chains seemingly showed HLA restriction.

The TCR comes from a man aged 50-60 years in good health and CMV-seropositive. The sequencing input was PBMCs. V is TRBV10-3 and J is TRBJ2-5, with TRBD1 identical over 10 bases. This CDR3 reads CLTGGEETQYF. The DNA of the CDR3 is TGCTTGACAGGGGGCGAAGAGACCCAGTACTTC.